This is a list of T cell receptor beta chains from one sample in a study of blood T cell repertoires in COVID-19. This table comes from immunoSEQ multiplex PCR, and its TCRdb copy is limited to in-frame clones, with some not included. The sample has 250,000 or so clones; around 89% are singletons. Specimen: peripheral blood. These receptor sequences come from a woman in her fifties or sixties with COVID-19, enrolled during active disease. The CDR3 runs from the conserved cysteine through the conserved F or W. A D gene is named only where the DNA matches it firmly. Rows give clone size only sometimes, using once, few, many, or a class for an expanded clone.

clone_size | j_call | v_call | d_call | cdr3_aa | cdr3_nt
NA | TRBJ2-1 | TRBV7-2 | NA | CASSLHGQGSHNEQFF | TGTGCCAGCAGCTTACACGGGCAGGGTTCCCACAATGAGCAGTTCTTC
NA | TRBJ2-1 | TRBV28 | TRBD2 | CASSLSLAGSYNEQFF | TGTGCCAGCAGTTTAAGCCTAGCGGGGTCCTACAATGAGCAGTTCTTC
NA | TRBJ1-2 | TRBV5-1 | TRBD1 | CASSFSGQGALGYTF | TGCGCCAGCAGCTTCTCCGGACAGGGGGCTTTGGGCTACACCTTC
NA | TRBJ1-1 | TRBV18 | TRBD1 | CASSPRGRGEAFF | TGTGCCAGCTCACCCAGGGGGCGCGGTGAAGCTTTCTTT
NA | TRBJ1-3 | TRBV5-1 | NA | CASSLPGGSGNTIYF | TGCGCCAGCAGCTTGCCAGGAGGGTCTGGAAACACCATATATTTT
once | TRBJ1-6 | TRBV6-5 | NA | CASTTPNSPLHF | TGTGCCAGCACTACTCCCAATTCACCCCTCCACTTT
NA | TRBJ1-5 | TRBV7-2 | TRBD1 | CASSLVGRGRGQPQHF | TGTGCCAGCAGCTTAGTCGGCAGGGGGCGCGGTCAGCCCCAGCATTTT
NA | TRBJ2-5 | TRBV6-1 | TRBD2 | CASSELAGGPQETQYF | TGTGCCAGCAGTGAATTAGCGGGGGGGCCCCAAGAGACCCAGTACTTC
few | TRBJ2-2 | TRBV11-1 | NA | CASSPGSHISGELFF | TGTGCCAGCAGCCCTGGGAGTCACATCTCCGGGGAGCTGTTTTTT
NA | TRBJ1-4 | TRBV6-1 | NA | CASSERRGALNEKLFF | TGTGCCAGCAGTGAAAGGCGGGGGGCCCTTAATGAAAAACTGTTTTTT
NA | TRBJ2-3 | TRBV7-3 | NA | CASSLRGADDTQYF | TGTGCCAGCAGCTTACGGGGGGCCGACGATACGCAGTATTTT
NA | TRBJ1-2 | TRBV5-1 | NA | CASSLEPEGYGYTF | TGCGCCAGCAGCTTGGAGCCTGAGGGATATGGCTACACCTTC
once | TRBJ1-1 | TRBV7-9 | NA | CASSFMNTEAFF | TGTGCCAGCAGCTTCATGAACACTGAAGCTTTCTTT
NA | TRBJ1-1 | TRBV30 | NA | CAWRTGNKRAFF | TGTGCCTGGAGAACAGGCAATAAGCGCGCTTTCTTT
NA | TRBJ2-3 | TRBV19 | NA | CATGVFTQYF | TGTGCCACAGGGGTTTTTACGCAGTATTTT
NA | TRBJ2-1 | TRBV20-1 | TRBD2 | CSASLAGSYNEQFF | TGCAGTGCTAGTCTAGCGGGCTCCTACAATGAGCAGTTCTTC
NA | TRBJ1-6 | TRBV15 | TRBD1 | CATSRAQTGGRYSPLHF | TGTGCCACCAGCAGAGCTCAGACAGGGGGAAGATATTCACCCCTCCACTTT
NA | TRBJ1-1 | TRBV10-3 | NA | CAISSGENTEAFF | TGTGCCATCAGTTCAGGGGAGAACACTGAAGCTTTCTTT
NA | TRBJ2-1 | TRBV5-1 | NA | CASSLESGSSYNEQFF | TGCGCCAGCAGCTTGGAATCCGGGAGCTCCTACAATGAGCAGTTCTTC
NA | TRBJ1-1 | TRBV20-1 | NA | CSASQGIAEAFF | TGCAGTGCTAGTCAGGGTATTGCTGAAGCTTTCTTT
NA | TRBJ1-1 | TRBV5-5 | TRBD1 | CASSLPRSGTGGTEAFF | TGTGCCAGCAGCCTACCCCGGTCCGGGACAGGGGGCACTGAAGCTTTCTTT
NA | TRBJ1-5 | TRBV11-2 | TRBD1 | CASSSHHRGRAGNQPQHF | TGTGCCAGCAGCTCACACCACAGGGGGCGGGCGGGCAATCAGCCCCAGCATTTT
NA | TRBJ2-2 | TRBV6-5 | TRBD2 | CASSFATSGGPGELFF | TGTGCCAGCAGTTTCGCGACTAGCGGGGGACCCGGGGAGCTGTTTTTT
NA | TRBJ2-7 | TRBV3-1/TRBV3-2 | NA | CASSQGEFVNLGEQYF | TGTGCCAGCAGCCAAGGAGAATTCGTCAACCTCGGGGAGCAGTACTTC
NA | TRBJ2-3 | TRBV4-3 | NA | CASSQDPRTSPQYF | TGCGCCAGCAGCCAAGATCCCAGGACTTCACCTCAGTATTTT
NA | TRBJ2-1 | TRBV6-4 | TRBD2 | CASSVERGDNEQFF | TGTGCCAGCAGTGTGGAGCGGGGGGACAATGAGCAGTTCTTC